This T cell receptor beta chain was obtained from a study of radiation and T cells in renal cell carcinoma. As to time point: blood 4 weeks post-SBRT, at nephrectomy. Indicated treatment: 15 Gy SBRT to primary tumor, nephrectomy 4 weeks later. Nephrectomy followed 15 Gy stereotactic body radiation by 4 weeks. The patient's renal cell carcinoma had clear cell pathology. Profiled with immunoSEQ multiplex PCR; TCRdb holds only in-frame clones, not every one. The table lists 60,000 to 75,000 clones, 60% to 85% of them singletons. The germline CDR1 and CDR2 sequences are GTSNPN and SVGIG (reference sequence). V shed 5 bases, J shed 10 bases, and the junction held 4 bases outside the gene matches. There are 13 residues in the CDR3.

V and J are TRBV30 and TRBJ1-6; 11 bases agree with TRBD1. This sample comprised blood, obtained from a patient whose treatment included radiotherapy and nephrectomy. This receptor was taken from a man between 60 and 70 years old with renal cell carcinoma. As DNA, the CDR3 is TGTGCCTGGGGGACAGGGGGTGGCTCACCCCTCCACTTT. This encodes CAWGTGGGSPLHF.